The 9 T cell receptor beta chains reported below all come from one sample, sequenced in a study of immune evolution from preneoplasia to lung adenocarcinoma (dated by TCRdb to about 2021). Library preparation employed the immunoSEQ multiplex PCR assay. TCRdb took over this immuneACCESS table, retaining in-frame rearrangements with V and J assigned. Such tables are incomplete; in checked studies, under half of the missing clones stem from an unresolved V gene, and the remainder is unexplained. For this sample there are fewer than 13,000 clones; roughly 77% appear just once. The biggest ten clones account for about 10% of the sample. Sequencing used FFPE minimally invasive lung adenocarcinoma tissue. Per the publication, the cell subset or site label means: micro-invasive lung adenocarcinoma (MIA). All receptors derive from an older donor with lung adenocarcinoma.

The chain combines TRBV21-1 with TRBJ2-7; TRBD1, as called in the table, went unchecked against the DNA. TRBV21-1 is tagged as a pseudogene. This CDR3 is built from 12 residues. CDR3 sequence: CASIQEYYEQYF. The DNA for the CDR3 is TGTGCCAGCATACAGGAGTACTACGAGCAGTACTTC.

J is TRBJ2-7 and V is TRBV5-1; no reliable D call. In germline, CDR1 is SGHRS, CDR2 YFSETQ. This CDR3 is 11 amino acids long. Deletions cut 0 bases from V and 4 bases from J, with 2 bases between. CDR3 in DNA: TGCGCCAGCAGCTTGGAATACGAGCAGTACTTC. As protein: CASSLEYEQYF.

This rearrangement joins TRBV7-2 to TRBJ2-6; 7 bases align to TRBD1. The J segment lost 2 bases and the V segment lost 2 bases, leaving 9 bases of the junction unmatched. The CDR3 consists of 18 residues. Looked up from germline, CDR1 is SGHTA and CDR2 is FQGNSA. CDR3 region: CASSLRGQSSPGANVLTF. The CDR3 DNA is TGTGCCAGCAGCTTACGGGGACAGAGTTCGCCTGGGGCCAACGTCCTGACTTTC.

V usage is TRBV5-1 and J usage is TRBJ2-2; 7 nucleotides line up with TRBD1. Trimming removed 4 bases from V and 9 bases from J; junction bases left unmatched: 15. The CDR3 totals 16 residues. The germline gives CDR1 SGHRS, CDR2 YFSETQ. The CDR3 sequence: CASSGKGAEGVRELFF. The CDR3 DNA reads TGCGCCAGCAGCGGGAAGGGGGCGGAAGGGGTCAGGGAGCTGTTTTTT.

This clone was found a few times. The chain joins TRBV5-1 to TRBJ1-1, with D tentatively TRBD1 (5 bases). Per the germline V gene, CDR1 is SGHRS and CDR2 is YFSETQ. Trimming left V 5 bases short and J 7 bases short, with 18 bases between. This CDR3 has 14 amino acids. CDR3 nucleotide sequence: TGCGCCAGCAGACCTATGGGAACGGGGGGTGAAGCTTTCTTT. As protein: CASRPMGTGGEAFF.

J is TRBJ2-7 and V is TRBV19; D is tentatively TRBD1 or TRBD2 (5 bases each). The V end was cut by 3 bases, the J end by 4 bases, with 10 bases between. The CDR3 consists of 13 residues. Germline loops: CDR1 LNHDA, CDR2 SQIVND (reference sequence). The CDR3 bases are TGTGCCAGTAGTATGGGACCTAGGTACGAGCAGTACTTC. It is translated as CASSMGPRYEQYF.

This chain's CDR3 is CACDTPNSYEQYF. The CDR3 bases are TGTGCCTGCGACACGCCGAACTCCTACGAGCAGTACTTC. The chain recombines TRBV30 with TRBJ2-7; D is unresolved. The CDR3 runs to 13 residues. The V end was cut by 6 bases, the J end by 0 bases, with 12 bases between. Germline CDR1 is GTSNPN and CDR2 is SVGIG (reference sequence).

V is TRBV30 and J is TRBJ2-1; 10 nucleotides align to TRBD2. There are 16 residues in the CDR3. From germline, CDR1 is GTSNPN and CDR2 SVGIG (reference sequence). With 3 bases clipped from V and 0 bases from J, the junction kept 5 bases outside the gene matches. The CDR3 DNA follows: TGTGCCTGGAGCGGTCGACTAGCGGGCTCCTACAATGAGCAGTTCTTC. Amino acids: CAWSGRLAGSYNEQFF.

The V and J genes are TRBV27 and TRBJ2-1; 15 nucleotides match TRBD2. V gave up 9 bases and J gave up 2 bases; unmatched junction bases: 8. The CDR3 runs 17 residues. CDR1 MNHEY and CDR2 SMNVEV come from the germline V gene (reference sequence). The CDR3: CASWTSGRAVPYNEQFF. The DNA for the CDR3 is TGTGCCAGTTGGACTAGCGGGAGGGCCGTGCCCTACAATGAGCAGTTCTTC.